The source of this T cell receptor (beta chain) is a study of blood T cell repertoires in COVID-19. Across the whole study: The analysed material was cDNA or gDNA that came from T cells, B-cell-depleted T cells, or PBMCs.

Study processing details: Cell counts per sample came from amplifying reference gene primers. Only in-frame clones appear in the TCRdb table, and some are missing; sequencing was by immunoSEQ multiplex PCR. For V, J and clone size, that table is used; D and trimming come from the DNA. The sample holds 50,000 to 60,000 clones; over 75% are singletons and the top ten take about 7.3%. This CDR3 comprises 15 residues. V was cut by 10 bases and J by 5 bases, with 23 bases left in between. Germline V gene lookup returns CDR1 SGHVS and CDR2 FQNEAQ. The chain recombines TRBV7-8 with TRBJ1-2; weak D call: TRBD1 (6 bases). The sequencing sample was made of peripheral blood. This TCR was recovered from a man aged 70 or older with active COVID-19. In nucleotides, the CDR3 is TGTGCCACCCAAGGGGGGGTTTTCAGTTCTTATGGCTACACCTTC. It translates to CATQGGVFSSYGYTF.